This TCR beta chain appears in the sequencing data of a study of blood T cell repertoires in COVID-19. The overall study: From the United States, Italy and Spain came samples of acute and convalescent COVID-19. T cells, B-cell-depleted T cells, or PBMCs provided the cDNA or gDNA that served as material.

Authors' methods: By means of reference gene primer amplification, nucleated cell counts were estimated. Data came from immunoSEQ multiplex PCR; TCRdb stores just in-frame clones and leaves some out. V and J calls and clone size are given by that table; D and trimming were obtained from the DNA. The profile covers about 150,000 clones, with approximately 80% appearing a single time and roughly 45% taken by the ten largest. The CDR3 has 14 amino acids. Germline trimming cut 3 bases from V and 4 bases from J; bases unmatched to any gene: 5. Germline V gene sequence: CDR1 DFQATT, CDR2 SNEGSKA (reference sequence).

The material sequenced was peripheral blood. The chain is built from TRBV20-1 and TRBJ2-3; the match to TRBD1 covers 9 bases. The clonotype was recovered from a human donor in a cohort sampled during active COVID-19. CDR3 region: CSASIRTGADTQYF. CDR3 coding DNA: TGCAGTGCTAGTATTAGGACAGGGGCAGATACGCAGTATTTT.